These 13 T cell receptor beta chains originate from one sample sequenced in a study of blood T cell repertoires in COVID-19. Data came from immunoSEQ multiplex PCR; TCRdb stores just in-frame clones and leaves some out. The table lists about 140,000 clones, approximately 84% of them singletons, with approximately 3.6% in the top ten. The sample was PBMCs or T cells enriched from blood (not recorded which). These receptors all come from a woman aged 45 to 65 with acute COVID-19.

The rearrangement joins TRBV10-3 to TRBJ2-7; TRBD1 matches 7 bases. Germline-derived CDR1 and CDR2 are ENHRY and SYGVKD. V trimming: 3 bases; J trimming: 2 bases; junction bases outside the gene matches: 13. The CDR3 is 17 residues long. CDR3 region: CAISDKGGRVYPYEQYF. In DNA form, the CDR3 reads TGTGCCATCAGTGACAAAGGGGGCAGGGTTTATCCCTACGAGCAGTACTTC.

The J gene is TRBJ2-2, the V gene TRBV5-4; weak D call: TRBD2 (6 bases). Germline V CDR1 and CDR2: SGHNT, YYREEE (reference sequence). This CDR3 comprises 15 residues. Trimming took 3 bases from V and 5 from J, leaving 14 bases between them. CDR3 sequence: CASSSGTGGTGELFF. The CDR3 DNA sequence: TGTGCCAGCAGCTCAGGGACTGGGGGGACCGGGGAGCTGTTTTTT.

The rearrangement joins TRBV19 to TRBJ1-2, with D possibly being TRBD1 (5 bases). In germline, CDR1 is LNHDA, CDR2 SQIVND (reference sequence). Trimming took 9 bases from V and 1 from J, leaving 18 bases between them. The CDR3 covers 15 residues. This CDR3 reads CASSGREGFNYGYTF. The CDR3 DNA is TGTGCCAGCTCGGGCAGGGAAGGGTTTAACTATGGCTACACCTTC.

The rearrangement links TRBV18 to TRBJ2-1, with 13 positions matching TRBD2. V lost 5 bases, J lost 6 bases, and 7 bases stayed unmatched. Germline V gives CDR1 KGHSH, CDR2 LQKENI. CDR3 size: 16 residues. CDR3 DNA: TGTGCCAGCTCATCCCGGACTAGCGGGAGTGGCAATGAGCAGTTCTTC. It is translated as CASSSRTSGSGNEQFF. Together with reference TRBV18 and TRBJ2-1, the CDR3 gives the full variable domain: NAGVMQNPRHLVRRRGQEARLRCSPMKGHSHVYWYRQLPEEGLKFMVYLQKENIIDESGMPKERFSAEFPKEGPSILRIQQVVRGDSAAYFCASSSRTSGSGNEQFFGPGTRLTVL.

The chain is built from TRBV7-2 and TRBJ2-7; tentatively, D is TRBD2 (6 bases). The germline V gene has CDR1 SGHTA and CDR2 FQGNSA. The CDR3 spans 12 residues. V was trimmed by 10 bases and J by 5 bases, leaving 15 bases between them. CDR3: CAIRRERDEQYF. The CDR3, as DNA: TGTGCCATTCGGAGGGAGCGGGACGAGCAGTACTTC.

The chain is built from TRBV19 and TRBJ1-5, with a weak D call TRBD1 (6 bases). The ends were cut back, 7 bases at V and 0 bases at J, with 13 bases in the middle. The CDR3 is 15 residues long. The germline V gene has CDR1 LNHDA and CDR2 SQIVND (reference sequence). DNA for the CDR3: TGTGCCAGTAATGGACAGCTTTATAGCAATCAGCCCCAGCATTTT. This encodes CASNGQLYSNQPQHF. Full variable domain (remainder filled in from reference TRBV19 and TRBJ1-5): DGGITQSPKYLFRKEGQNVTLSCEQNLNHDAMYWYRQDPGQGLRLIYYSQIVNDFQKGDIAEGYSVSREKKESFPLTVTSAQKNPTAFYLCASNGQLYSNQPQHFGDGTRLSIL.

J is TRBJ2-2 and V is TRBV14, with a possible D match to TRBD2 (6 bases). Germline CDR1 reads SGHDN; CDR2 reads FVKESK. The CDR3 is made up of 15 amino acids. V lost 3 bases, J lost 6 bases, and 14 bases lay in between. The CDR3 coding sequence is TGTGCCAGCAGCCAGCCGGGACTGGGTGCCGGGGAGCTGTTTTTT. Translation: CASSQPGLGAGELFF.

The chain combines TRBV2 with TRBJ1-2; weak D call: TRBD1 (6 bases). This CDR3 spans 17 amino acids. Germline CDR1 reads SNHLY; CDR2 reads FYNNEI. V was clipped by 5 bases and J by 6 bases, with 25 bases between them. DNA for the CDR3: TGTGCCAGCAGTTCGAGGACGGACAGTTTCCCGCTCCATGGCTACACCTTC. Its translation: CASSSRTDSFPLHGYTF. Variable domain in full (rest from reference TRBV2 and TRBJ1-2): EPEVTQTPSHQVTQMGQEVILRCVPISNHLYFYWYRQILGQKVEFLVSFYNNEISEKSEIFDDQFSVERPDGSNFTLKIRSTKLEDSAMYFCASSSRTDSFPLHGYTFGSGTRLTVV.

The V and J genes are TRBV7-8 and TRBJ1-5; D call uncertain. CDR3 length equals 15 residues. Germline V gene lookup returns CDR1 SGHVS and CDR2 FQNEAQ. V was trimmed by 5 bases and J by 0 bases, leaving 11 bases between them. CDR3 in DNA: TGTGCCAGCAGCCCTCGAGCGAATAGCAATCAGCCCCAGCATTTT. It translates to CASSPRANSNQPQHF.

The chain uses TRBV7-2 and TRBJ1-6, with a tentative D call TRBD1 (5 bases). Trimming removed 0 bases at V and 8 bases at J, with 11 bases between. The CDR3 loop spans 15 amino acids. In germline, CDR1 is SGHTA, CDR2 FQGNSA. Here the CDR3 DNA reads TGTGCCAGCAGCTTAGCGACTGGGGCCGATTCACCCCTCCACTTT. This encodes CASSLATGADSPLHF.

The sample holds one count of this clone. The CDR3 nucleotides read TGTGCTAGTGGTTTGGTCCCGGACAGAAACTATGGCTACACCTTC. Translation: CASGLVPDRNYGYTF. The V call is TRBV12-5, the J call TRBJ1-2, with D possibly TRBD1 on 6 matching bases. Germline-derived CDR1 and CDR2 are LGHNT and FRNRAP. The ends were cut back, 0 bases at V and 2 bases at J, with 10 bases in the middle. CDR3 length equals 15 residues.

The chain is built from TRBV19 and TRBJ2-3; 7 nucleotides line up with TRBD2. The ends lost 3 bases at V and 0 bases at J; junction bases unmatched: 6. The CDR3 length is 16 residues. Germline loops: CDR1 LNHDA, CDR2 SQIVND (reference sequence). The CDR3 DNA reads TGTGCCAGTAGTATCCCTAGCGGCTCAAGCACAGATACGCAGTATTTT. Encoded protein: CASSIPSGSSTDTQYF.

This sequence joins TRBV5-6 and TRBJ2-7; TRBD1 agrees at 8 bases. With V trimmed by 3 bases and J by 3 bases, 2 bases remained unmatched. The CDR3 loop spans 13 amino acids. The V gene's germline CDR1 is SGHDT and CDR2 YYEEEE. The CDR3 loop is CASSYGQGYEQYF. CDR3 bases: TGTGCCAGCAGCTACGGACAGGGCTACGAGCAGTACTTC.